This is a list of T cell receptor beta chains from one sample in a study of blood T cell repertoires in COVID-19. TCRdb's copy holds only in-frame clones and misses some; the assay was immunoSEQ multiplex PCR. The sample yields around 78,000 clones, around 86% seen once. Sequenced: peripheral blood. The receptors shown here come from a woman aged 60-70 years with acute or convalescent COVID-19. CDR3s include the opening cysteine and the closing phenylalanine or tryptophan. The order of the fields is V gene, D gene, J gene, CDR3 length, CDR3 DNA, CDR3 protein. D genes are given only for firm matches.

TRBV6-2/TRBV6-3	-	TRBJ2-2	12	TGTGCCAGCAGTTTGCGGGGAGGGGAGCTGTTTTTT	CASSLRGGELFF
TRBV28	TRBD1	TRBJ1-5	15	TGTGCCAGCAGTTCCACGACAGGGCTAAATCAGCCCCAGCATTTT	CASSSTTGLNQPQHF
TRBV18	-	TRBJ1-4	16	TGTGCCAGCTCACCTCGAAACTCCGAGCCGGGGGAAAAACTGTTTTTT	CASSPRNSEPGEKLFF
TRBV12-3/TRBV12-4	TRBD1	TRBJ2-7	13	TGTGCCAGCAGTCAGGACAGGGTGAGGGAGCAGTACTTC	CASSQDRVREQYF
TRBV11-2	TRBD2	TRBJ2-1	15	TGTGCCAGCAGCTGGTGGGGCGGGAGGCGGAATGAGCAGTTCTTC	CASSWWGGRRNEQFF
TRBV4-1	TRBD1	TRBJ2-7	15	TGCGCCAGCAGCCCCAGACAGGGGGTGGCCTACGAGCAGTACTTC	CASSPRQGVAYEQYF
TRBV29-1	TRBD1	TRBJ2-7	14	TGCAGCGTTGAAGGACAGGGGGAAGGGTACGAGCAGTACTTC	CSVEGQGEGYEQYF
TRBV5-1	TRBD1	TRBJ2-3	16	TGCGCCAGCAGCCCCACCCCGACAGGGAGCACAGATACGCAGTATTTT	CASSPTPTGSTDTQYF
TRBV19	-	TRBJ2-7	13	TGTGCCACAGAGGACAGAATCTCCTACGAGCAGTACTTC	CATEDRISYEQYF
TRBV5-1	TRBD1	TRBJ2-1	15	TGCGCCAGCAGCAACCCGGGACAGGGTCCCAATGAGCAGTTCTTC	CASSNPGQGPNEQFF
TRBV30	TRBD1	TRBJ2-7	14	TGTGCCTGGAGGGGGACAGGGAGAGGATACGAGCAGTACTTC	CAWRGTGRGYEQYF
TRBV7-9	-	TRBJ1-2	11	TGTGCCAGCAGCTTCAGGGATGGCTACACCTTC	CASSFRDGYTF